This TCR beta chain appears in the sequencing data of a study of OX40 agonist ivuxolimab in advanced cancers. Study context: A mean age of around 60 years, range about 20 to 79, was recorded, and approximately 85% were male.

Study-level results: Patients who responded partially at 0.1-3.0 mg/kg showed clonal expansion ranking among the lowest. Fewer expanded clones were found on average in CD4+ than in CD8+ T cells.

The V gene's germline CDR1 is MNHEY and CDR2 SVGAGI. Trimming pared 3 bases from V and 3 bases from J, leaving 5 bases between. The CDR3 sequence is 12 residues long. Data came from immunoSEQ multiplex PCR; TCRdb stores just in-frame clones and leaves some out. The profile shows more than 40,000 clones, 65% to 85% of them singletons. For this clone: Its target is unknown.

Here the sequenced sample was CD4+ or CD8+ T cells sorted from blood, taken in a trial of the OX40 agonist ivuxolimab. The V and J genes are TRBV6-5 and TRBJ1-1, with unresolved D. This sequence originates from an adult with an advanced solid tumor such as melanoma, head and neck, liver or kidney cancer. CDR3 sequence (DNA): TGTGCCAGCAGTTATCGGGACACTGAAGCTTTCTTT. Residues: CASSYRDTEAFF.